The source of this T cell receptor beta chain is a study of blood T cell repertoires in COVID-19. As for the study in general: T cells, B-cell-depleted T cells, or PBMCs supplied cDNA or gDNA.

CDR1 SGHRS and CDR2 YFSETQ come from the germline V gene. Trimming took off 1 base at V and 2 bases at J, with 9 bases between the two ends. There are 14 residues in the CDR3. As handled by the study authors: Amplification with reference gene primers provided the estimates of nucleated cell counts. The method was immunoSEQ multiplex PCR; TCRdb's version includes in-frame clones alone and lacks a portion of them. V, J and clone size derive from that table, while D and trimming were established from the DNA sequence. The sample carries a few hundred thousand clones, roughly 90% recorded once. Material: PBMCs or T cells enriched from blood (not recorded which). This clonotype was obtained from a woman aged 55-70 years who had recovered from COVID-19. The chain is built from TRBV5-1 and TRBJ1-1; possibly TRBD1 for D (5 bases). CDR3 in amino acids: CASSLLGANTEAFF. CDR3 in DNA: TGCGCCAGCAGCTTGTTAGGGGCCAACACTGAAGCTTTCTTT.